This T cell receptor beta chain was sequenced for a study of cytomegalovirus exposure and HLA in healthy donors. Whole-study findings and limits: Reported results showed that the classifier diagnosed cytomegalovirus status with high specificity and sensitivity.

The CDR3 loop spans 13 amino acids. The J segment lost 5 bases and the V segment lost 7 bases, leaving 7 bases of the junction unmatched. Germline lookup yields CDR1 MNHNS and CDR2 SASEGT. Notes on this clone: No antigen is known for it.

The PCR used 60 Vbeta and 13 Jbeta primers. The protocol was immunoSEQ multiplex PCR, while the TCRdb copy is restricted to in-frame clones and leaves out a portion. The sample spans about 35,000 clones; the ten largest clones claim roughly 3.5%. The rearrangement uses TRBV6-1 and TRBJ2-7, with 8 bases matching TRBD1. This sequence originates from a man aged 40-49 years in good health and CMV-seronegative. The material sequenced was PBMCs. The CDR3 DNA reads as TGTGCCAGCATGGTACAGGGGGTCCACGAGCAGTACTTC. Its protein is CASMVQGVHEQYF.